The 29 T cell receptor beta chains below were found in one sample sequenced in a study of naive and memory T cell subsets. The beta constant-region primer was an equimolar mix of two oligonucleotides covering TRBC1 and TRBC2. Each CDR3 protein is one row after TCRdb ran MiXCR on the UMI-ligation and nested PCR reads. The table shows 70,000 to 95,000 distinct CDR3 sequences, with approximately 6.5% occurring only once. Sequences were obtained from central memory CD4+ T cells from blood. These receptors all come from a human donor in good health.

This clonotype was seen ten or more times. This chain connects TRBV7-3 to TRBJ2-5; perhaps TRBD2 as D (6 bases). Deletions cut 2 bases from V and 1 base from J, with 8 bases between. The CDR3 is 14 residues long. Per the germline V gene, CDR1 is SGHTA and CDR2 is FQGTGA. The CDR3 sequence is CASSLQGLQETQYF. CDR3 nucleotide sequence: TGTGCCAGCAGCTTACAGGGACTCCAAGAGACCCAGTACTTC.

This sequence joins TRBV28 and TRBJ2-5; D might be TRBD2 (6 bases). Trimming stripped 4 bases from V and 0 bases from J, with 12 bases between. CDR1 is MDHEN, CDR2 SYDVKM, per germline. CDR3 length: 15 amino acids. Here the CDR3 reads CASSWRGSYQETQYF. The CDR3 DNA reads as TGTGCCAGCAGTTGGAGGGGATCGTACCAAGAGACCCAGTACTTC.

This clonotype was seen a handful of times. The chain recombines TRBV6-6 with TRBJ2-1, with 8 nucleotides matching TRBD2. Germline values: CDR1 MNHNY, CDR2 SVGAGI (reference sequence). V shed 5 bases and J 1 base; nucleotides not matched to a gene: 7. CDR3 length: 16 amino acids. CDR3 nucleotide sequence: TGTGCCAGCAGTGACCAGAGCGGGGGATCCTACAATGAGCAGTTCTTC. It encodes CASSDQSGGSYNEQFF.

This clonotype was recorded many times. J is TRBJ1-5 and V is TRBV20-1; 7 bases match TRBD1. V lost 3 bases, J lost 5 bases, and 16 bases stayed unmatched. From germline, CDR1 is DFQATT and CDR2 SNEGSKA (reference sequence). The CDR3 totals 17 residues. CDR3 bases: TGCAGTGCTAGCCCGCTGGGGGCCAGGGGGTTGGATCAGCCCCAGCATTTT. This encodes CSASPLGARGLDQPQHF.

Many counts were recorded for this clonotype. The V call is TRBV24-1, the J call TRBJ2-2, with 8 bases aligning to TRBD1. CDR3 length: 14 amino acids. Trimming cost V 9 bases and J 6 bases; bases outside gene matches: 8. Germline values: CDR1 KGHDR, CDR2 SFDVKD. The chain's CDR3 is CATGGQGRAGELFF. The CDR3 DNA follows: TGTGCCACCGGAGGACAGGGCCGGGCCGGGGAGCTGTTTTTT.

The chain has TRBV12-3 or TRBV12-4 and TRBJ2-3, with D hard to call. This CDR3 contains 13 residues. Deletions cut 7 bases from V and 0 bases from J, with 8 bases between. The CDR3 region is CASKAFSTDTQYF. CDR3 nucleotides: TGTGCCAGCAAGGCCTTTAGCACAGATACGCAGTATTTT.

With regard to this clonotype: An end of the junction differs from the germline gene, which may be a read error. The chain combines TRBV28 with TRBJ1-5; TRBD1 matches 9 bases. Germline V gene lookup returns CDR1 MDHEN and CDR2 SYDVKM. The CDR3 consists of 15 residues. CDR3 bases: TGTGCCAGCAGTTTAACAGGGGGCCCCAATCGGCCCCAGCATTTT. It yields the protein CASSLTGGPNRPQHF.

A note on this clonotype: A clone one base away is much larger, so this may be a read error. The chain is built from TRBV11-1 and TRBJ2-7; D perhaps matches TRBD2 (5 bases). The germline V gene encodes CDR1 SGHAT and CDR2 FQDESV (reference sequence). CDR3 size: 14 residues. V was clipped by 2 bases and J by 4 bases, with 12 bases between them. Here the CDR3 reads CASSLTYAGYEQYF. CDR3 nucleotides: TGTGCCAGCAGCTTAACCTACGCGGGTTACGAGCAGTACTTC.

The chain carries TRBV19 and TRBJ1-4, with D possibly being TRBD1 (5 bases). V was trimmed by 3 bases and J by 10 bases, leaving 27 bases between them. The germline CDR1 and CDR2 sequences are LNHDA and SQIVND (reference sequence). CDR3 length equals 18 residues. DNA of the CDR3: TGTGCCAGTAGTATTGCCCACCAGCCGGGGGATCGGCGAGGAAAACTGTTTTTT. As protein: CASSIAHQPGDRRGKLFF.

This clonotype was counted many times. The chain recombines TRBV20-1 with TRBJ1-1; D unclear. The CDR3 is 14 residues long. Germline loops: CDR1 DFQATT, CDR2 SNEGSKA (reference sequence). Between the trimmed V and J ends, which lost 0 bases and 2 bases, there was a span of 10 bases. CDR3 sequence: CSARDWGGNTEAFF. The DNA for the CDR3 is TGCAGTGCTAGAGATTGGGGAGGAAACACTGAAGCTTTCTTT.

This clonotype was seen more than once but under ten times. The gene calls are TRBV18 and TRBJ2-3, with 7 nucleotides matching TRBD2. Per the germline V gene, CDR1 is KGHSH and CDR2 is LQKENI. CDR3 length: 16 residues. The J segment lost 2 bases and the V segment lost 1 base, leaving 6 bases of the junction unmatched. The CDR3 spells CASSPLASGDTDTQYF. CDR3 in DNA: TGTGCCAGCTCACCACTGGCTAGCGGTGACACAGATACGCAGTATTTT.

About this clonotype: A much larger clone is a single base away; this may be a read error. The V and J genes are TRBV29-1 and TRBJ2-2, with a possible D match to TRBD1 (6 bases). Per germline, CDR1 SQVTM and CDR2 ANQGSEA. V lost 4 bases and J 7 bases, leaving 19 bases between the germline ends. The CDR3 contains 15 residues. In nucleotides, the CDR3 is TGCAGCGTTGCCCAAAGTACAGGGTTTCTCGGGGAGCTGTTTTTT. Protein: CSVAQSTGFLGELFF.

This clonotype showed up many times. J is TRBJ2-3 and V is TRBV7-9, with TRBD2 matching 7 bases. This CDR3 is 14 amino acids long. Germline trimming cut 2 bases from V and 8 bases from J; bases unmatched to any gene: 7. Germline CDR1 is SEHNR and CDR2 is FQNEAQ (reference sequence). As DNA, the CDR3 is TGTGCCAGCAGCTTACACGGAGAGCGGGGTACGCAGTATTTT. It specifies CASSLHGERGTQYF. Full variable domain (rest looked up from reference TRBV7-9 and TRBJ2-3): DTGVSQNPRHKITKRGQNVTFRCDPISEHNRLYWYRQTLGQGPEFLTYFQNEAQLEKSRLLSDRFSAERPKGSFSTLEIQRTEQGDSAMYLCASSLHGERGTQYFGPGTRLTVL.

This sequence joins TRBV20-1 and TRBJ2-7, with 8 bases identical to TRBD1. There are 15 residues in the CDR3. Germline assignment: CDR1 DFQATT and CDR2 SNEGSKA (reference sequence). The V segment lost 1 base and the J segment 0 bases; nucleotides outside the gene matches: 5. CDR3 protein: CSARGQGIPSYEQYF. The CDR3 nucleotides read TGCAGTGCTAGAGGACAGGGGATCCCCTCCTACGAGCAGTACTTC.

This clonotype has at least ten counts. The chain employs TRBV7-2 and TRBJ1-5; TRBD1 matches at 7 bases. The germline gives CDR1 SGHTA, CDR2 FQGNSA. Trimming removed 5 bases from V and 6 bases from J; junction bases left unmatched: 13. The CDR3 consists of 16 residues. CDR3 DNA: TGTGCCAGCAGCGCGCGAGCTAGGGGGCTCGGTCAGCCCCAGCATTTT. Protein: CASSARARGLGQPQHF. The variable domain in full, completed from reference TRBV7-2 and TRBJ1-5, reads GAGVSQSPSNKVTEKGKDVELRCDPISGHTALYWYRQSLGQGLEFLIYFQGNSAPDKSGLPSDRFSAERTGGSVSTLTIQRTQQEDSAVYLCASSARARGLGQPQHFGDGTRLSIL.

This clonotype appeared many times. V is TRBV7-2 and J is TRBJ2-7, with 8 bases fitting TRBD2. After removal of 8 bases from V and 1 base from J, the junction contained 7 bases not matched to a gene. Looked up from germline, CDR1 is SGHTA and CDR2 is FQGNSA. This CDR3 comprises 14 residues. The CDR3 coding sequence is TGTGCCAGCTGTGCGGGGGGCCTGTCCTACGAGCAGTACTTC. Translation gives CASCAGGLSYEQYF.

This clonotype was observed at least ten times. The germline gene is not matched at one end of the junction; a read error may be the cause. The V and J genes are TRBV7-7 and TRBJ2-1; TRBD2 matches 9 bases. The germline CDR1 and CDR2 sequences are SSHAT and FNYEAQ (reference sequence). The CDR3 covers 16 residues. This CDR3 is CASSSFAGGPLDEQFF. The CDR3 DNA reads TGTGCTAGCAGCTCATTTGCGGGAGGGCCTTTAGATGAGCAGTTCTTC.

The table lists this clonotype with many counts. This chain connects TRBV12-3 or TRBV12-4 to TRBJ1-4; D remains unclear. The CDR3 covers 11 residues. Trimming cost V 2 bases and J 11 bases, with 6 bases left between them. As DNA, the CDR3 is TGTGCCAGCAGTTTATCTCTTAAACTGTTTTTT. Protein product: CASSLSLKLFF.

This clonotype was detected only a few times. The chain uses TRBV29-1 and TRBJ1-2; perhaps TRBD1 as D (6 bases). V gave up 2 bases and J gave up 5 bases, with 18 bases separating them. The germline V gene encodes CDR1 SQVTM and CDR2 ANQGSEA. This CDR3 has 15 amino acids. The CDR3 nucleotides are TGCAGCGTTGAACGCAGACAGGCCACCGCATATGGCTACACCTTC. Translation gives CSVERRQATAYGYTF.

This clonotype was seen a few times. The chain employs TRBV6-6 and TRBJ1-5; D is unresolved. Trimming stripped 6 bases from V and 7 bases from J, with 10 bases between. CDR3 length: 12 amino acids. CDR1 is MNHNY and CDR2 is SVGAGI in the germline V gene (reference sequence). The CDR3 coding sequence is TGTGCCAGCAGGAGACAATCGCAGCCCCAGCATTTT. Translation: CASRRQSQPQHF.

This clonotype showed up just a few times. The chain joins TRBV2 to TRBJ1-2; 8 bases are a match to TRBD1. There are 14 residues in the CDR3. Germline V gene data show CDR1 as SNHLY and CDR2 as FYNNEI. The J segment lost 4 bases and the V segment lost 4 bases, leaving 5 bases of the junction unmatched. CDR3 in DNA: TGTGCCAGCAGTGTGCCGGGACAGGCCTATGGCTACACCTTC. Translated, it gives CASSVPGQAYGYTF.

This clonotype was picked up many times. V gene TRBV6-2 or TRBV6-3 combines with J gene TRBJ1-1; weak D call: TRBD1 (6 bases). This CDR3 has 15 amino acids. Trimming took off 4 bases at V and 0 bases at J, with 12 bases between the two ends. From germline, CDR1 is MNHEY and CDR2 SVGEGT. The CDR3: CASSFTGLLNTEAFF. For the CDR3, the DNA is TGTGCCAGCAGTTTCACAGGGCTATTGAACACTGAAGCTTTCTTT.

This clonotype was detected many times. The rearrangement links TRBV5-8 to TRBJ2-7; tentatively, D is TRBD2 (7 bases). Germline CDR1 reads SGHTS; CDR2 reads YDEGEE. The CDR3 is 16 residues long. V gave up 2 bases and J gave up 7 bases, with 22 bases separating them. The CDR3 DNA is TGTGCCAGCAGCTTAGGGGGTGTCGGGGGGCGAGGAGAGCAGTACTTC. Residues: CASSLGGVGGRGEQYF.

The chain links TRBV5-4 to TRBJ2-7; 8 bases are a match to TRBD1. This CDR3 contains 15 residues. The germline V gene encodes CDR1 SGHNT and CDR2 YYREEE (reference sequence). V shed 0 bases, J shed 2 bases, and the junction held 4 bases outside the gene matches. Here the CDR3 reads CASSLETGGPYEQYF. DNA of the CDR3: TGTGCCAGCAGCTTGGAAACAGGGGGTCCCTACGAGCAGTACTTC.

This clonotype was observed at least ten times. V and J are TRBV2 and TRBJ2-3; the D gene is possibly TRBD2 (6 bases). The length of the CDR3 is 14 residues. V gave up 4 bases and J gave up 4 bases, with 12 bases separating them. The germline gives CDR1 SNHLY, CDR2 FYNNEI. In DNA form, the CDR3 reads TGTGCCAGCAGTGGGACTACTCGGCCAGATACGCAGTATTTT. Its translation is CASSGTTRPDTQYF.

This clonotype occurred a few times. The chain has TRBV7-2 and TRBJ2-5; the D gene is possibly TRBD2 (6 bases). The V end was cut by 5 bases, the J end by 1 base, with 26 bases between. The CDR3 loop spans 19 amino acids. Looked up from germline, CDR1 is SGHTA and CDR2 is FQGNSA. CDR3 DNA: TGTGCCAGCAGCCTAGAGTCGTCTGTTTTCGCGGGAATCCAAGAGACCCAGTACTTC. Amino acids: CASSLESSVFAGIQETQYF.

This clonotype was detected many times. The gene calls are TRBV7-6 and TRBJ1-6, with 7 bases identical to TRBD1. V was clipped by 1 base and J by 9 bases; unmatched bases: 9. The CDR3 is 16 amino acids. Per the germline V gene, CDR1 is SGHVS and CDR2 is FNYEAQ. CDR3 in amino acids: CASSLGNRGARSPLHF. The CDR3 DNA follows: TGTGCCAGCAGCTTAGGAAACAGGGGTGCACGTTCACCCCTCCACTTT. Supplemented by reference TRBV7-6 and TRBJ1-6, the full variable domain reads GAGVSQSPRYKVTKRGQDVALRCDPISGHVSLYWYRQALGQGPEFLTYFNYEAQQDKSGLPNDRFSAERPEGSISTLTIQRTEQRDSAMYRCASSLGNRGARSPLHFGNGTRLTVT.

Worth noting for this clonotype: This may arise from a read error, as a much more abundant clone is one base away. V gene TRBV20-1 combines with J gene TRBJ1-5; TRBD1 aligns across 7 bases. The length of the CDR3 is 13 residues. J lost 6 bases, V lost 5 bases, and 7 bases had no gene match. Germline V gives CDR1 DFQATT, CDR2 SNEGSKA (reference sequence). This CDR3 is CSAEQGVGQPQHF. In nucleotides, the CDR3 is TGCAGTGCTGAGCAGGGGGTTGGTCAGCCCCAGCATTTT.

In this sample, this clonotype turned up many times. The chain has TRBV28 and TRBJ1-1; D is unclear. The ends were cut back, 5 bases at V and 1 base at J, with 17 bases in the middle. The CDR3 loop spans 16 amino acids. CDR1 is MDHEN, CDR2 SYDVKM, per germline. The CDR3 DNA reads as TGTGCCAGCAGTCACCTCGTAAGCGTGACGAACACTGAAGCTTTCTTT. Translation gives CASSHLVSVTNTEAFF.